Here is one TCR beta chain with its context. Its specificity is not known. This entry comes from a study of cytomegalovirus exposure and HLA in healthy donors. Study background: A prior study identified 110 million or so unique TCR beta sequences from roughly 170 million T cells. Study-wide points: Among the CMV-associated chains, three were confirmed in vitro as specific for CMV antigens. Follow-up analysis later connected one missense variant in DCLRE1C with trimming of TCR beta V- and J-genes. A later analysis reportedly found that, within productive TCRs, an Asian-associated ancestry cluster had fewer N-insertions than the mean observed across the approximately 700 donors.

PCR amplification relied on 60 Vbeta primers (plus 13 Jbeta primers). This table comes from immunoSEQ multiplex PCR, and its TCRdb copy is limited to in-frame clones, with some not included. The table records about 130,000 clones, around two thirds of them present only once. Unmatched junction bases numbered 9, after V lost 6 bases and J lost 4 bases. Germline V CDR1 and CDR2: SNHLY, FYNNEI. CDR3 length: 15 residues. The sequence was obtained from a man aged 55 to 70 in good health and CMV-seropositive. The V gene is TRBV2, the J gene TRBJ2-3; 8 bases align to TRBD2. Sequencing used PBMCs. The CDR3 loop is CASRDGLAGADTQYF. The CDR3 coding sequence is TGTGCCAGCAGAGACGGACTAGCAGGCGCAGATACGCAGTATTTT.